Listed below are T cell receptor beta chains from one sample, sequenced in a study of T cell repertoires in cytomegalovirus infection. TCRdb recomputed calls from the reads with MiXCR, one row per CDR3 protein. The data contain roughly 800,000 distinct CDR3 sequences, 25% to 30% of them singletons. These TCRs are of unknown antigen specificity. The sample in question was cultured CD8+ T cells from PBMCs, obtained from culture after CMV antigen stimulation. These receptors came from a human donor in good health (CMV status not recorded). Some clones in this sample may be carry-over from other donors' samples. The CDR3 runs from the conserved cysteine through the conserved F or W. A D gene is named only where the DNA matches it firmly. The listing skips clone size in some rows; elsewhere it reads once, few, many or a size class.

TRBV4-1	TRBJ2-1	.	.	TGCGCCAGCAGCCAAGAAGCAGACTACAATGAGCAGTTCTTC	CASSQEADYNEQFF
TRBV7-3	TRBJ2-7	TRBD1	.	TGTGCCAGCAGCCGTGCAGGGGGCCACGAGCAGTACTTC	CASSRAGGHEQYF
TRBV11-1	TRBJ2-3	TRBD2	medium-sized	TGTGCCAGCAGCGTTTTGGGGGGGAACGGCCAAGATACGCAGTATTTT	CASSVLGGNGQDTQYF
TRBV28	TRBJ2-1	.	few	TGTGCCAGCAGTATACTTAAGGATGACGAGCAGTTCTTC	CASSILKDDEQFF
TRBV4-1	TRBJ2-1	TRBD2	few	TGTGCCAGCGGGGCCCCGAGCTCCTACAATGAGCAGTTCTTC	CASGAPSSYNEQFF
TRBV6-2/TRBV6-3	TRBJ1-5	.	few	TGTGCCAGCAGTTACTCTTCTCAGCCCCAGCATTTT	CASSYSSQPQHF
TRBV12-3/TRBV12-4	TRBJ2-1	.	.	TGTGCCAGCACCCCCGGAGCGGAGCTCTACACTGAGCAGTTCTTC	CASTPGAELYTEQFF
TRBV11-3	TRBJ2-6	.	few	TGTGCCAGCAGCCCATATGCGGGCCCCGGGGCCAACGTCCTGACTTTC	CASSPYAGPGANVLTF
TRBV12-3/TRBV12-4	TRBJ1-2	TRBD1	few	TGTGCCAGCAGTTCCTCCGGGACAGGGGATGGCTACACCTTC	CASSSSGTGDGYTF
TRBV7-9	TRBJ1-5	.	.	TGTGCCAGCAGCTTAAGACAACCGCCCGGGGATCATCAGCCCCAGCATTTT	CASSLRQPPGDHQPQHF
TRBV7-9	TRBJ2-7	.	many	TGTGCCAGCAGTCCCCCGAGGCGGCCCCTTTACGAGCAGTACTTC	CASSPPRRPLYEQYF
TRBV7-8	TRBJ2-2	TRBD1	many	TGTGCCAGCAGCTCCGACAGGGTGGCCGGGGAGCTGTTTTTT	CASSSDRVAGELFF
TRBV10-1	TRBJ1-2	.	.	TGCGCCAGCAGTGGGGTTGCTAACTATGGCTACACCTTC	CASSGVANYGYTF
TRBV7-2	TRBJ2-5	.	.	TGTGCCAGCAGCTTAAACAGAGAAGAGAACCAGTACTTC	CASSLNREENQYF
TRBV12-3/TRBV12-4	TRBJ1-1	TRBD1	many	TGTGCCAGCAGTCCCCGAGGACAGGGAGCGGTGAACACTGAAGCTTTCTTT	CASSPRGQGAVNTEAFF
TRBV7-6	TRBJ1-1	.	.	TGTGCCAGCAGGGAGGACGAGGGGGTTGACACTGAAGCTTTCTTT	CASREDEGVDTEAFF
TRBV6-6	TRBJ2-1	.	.	TGTGCCAGCAGTTACATGGATGGGGAGCAGTTCTTC	CASSYMDGEQFF
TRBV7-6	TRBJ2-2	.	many	TGTGCCAGCAGCGACCGGGGGGCGCGGACCGGGGAGCTGTTTTTT	CASSDRGARTGELFF
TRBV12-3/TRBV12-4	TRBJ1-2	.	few	TGTGCCAGCAGTTTGAGGGGCGACTCGTCTAGTGGCTACACCTTC	CASSLRGDSSSGYTF
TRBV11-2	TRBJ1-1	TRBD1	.	TGTGCCAGCAGCTTAGGACAGGGGCGCATGAGGAACACTGAAGCTTTCTTT	CASSLGQGRMRNTEAFF
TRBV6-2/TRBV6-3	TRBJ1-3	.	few	TGTGCCAGCAGTTTGAGGAGCTCTGGAAACACCATATATTTT	CASSLRSSGNTIYF
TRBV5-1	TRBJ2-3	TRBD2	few	TGCGCCAGCAGCTTGACGAAGGGAGCGGGGGCCAGCACAGATACGCAGTATTTT	CASSLTKGAGASTDTQYF
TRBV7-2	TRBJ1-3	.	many	TGTGCCAGCAGCCGAATAAGGGGGGCAGCTGGAAACACCATATATTTT	CASSRIRGAAGNTIYF
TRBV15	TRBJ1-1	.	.	TGTGCCACCAGCAGGCCTTCCAGGAACACTGAAGCTTTCTTT	CATSRPSRNTEAFF
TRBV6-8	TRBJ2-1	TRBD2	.	TGTGCCAGCAGTTGGACTAGCGGGCCCGACTCCTACAATGAGCAGTTCTTC	CASSWTSGPDSYNEQFF
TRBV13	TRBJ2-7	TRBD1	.	TGTGCCAGCAGCTTGGGAGGACAGGGTAGCTACGAGCAGTACTTC	CASSLGGQGSYEQYF
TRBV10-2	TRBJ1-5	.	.	TGCGCCAGCAGTGAGCTCCGTATTAGCAATCAGCCCCAGCATTTT	CASSELRISNQPQHF
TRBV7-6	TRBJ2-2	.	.	TGTGCCAGCAGCTTAACCCAGGGTCGGGCCGGGGAGCTGTTTTTT	CASSLTQGRAGELFF
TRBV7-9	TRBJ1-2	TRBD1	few	TGTGCCAGCAGCTTTCAGGGGGCTCACTATGGCTACACCTTC	CASSFQGAHYGYTF
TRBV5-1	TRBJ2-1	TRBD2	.	TGCGCCAGCAGCTTGTGGGTTTCGGTTGGTAGCGGGAGCTCCTACAATGAGCAGTTCTTC	CASSLWVSVGSGSSYNEQFF
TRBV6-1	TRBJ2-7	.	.	TGTGCCAGCAGTTCAATCCAGGGTCCAGACGAGCAGTACTTC	CASSSIQGPDEQYF
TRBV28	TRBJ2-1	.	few	TGTGCCAGCAGGGAGGGACGTTCCTACAATGAGCAGTTCTTC	CASREGRSYNEQFF
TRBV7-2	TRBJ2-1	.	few	TGTGCCAGCAGCTCCGGTAGTAGGAGTGAGCAGTTCTTC	CASSSGSRSEQFF
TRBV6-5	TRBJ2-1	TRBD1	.	TGTGCCAGCAGTTTCCGGACAGGGCCGAGGTCCTACAATGAGCAGTTCTTC	CASSFRTGPRSYNEQFF
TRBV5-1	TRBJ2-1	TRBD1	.	TGCGCCAGCAGCTTGGACGCCTCGAAGGTTGACAGGGGCTACAATGAGCAGTTCTTC	CASSLDASKVDRGYNEQFF
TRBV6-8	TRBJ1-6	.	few	TGTGCCAGCAGTTACGTCGCGGAGGCTCGGGCCAGCTCCTATAATTCACCCCTCCACTTT	CASSYVAEARASSYNSPLHF
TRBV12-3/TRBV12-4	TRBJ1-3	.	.	TGTGCCGCCGGGGGCGGCGGAAACACCATATATTTT	CAAGGGGNTIYF
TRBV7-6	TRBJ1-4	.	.	TGTGCCAGCAGCCGAGGGATGATTGGCGAAAAACTGTTTTTT	CASSRGMIGEKLFF
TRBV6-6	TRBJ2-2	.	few	TGTGCCAGCAGTCCCCCACCAAACACCGGGGAGCTGTTTTTT	CASSPPPNTGELFF
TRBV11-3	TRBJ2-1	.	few	TGTGCCAGCAGCTTAGATAGTGCCGCCTCCTACAATGAGCAGTTCTTC	CASSLDSAASYNEQFF
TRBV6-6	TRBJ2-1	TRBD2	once	TGTGCCAGCAGTTACCCGCGTGATAGCGGGGTATCCTACAATGAGCAGTTCTTC	CASSYPRDSGVSYNEQFF
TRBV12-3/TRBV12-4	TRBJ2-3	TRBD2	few	TGTGCCAGCAGCCCACTAGCGGGGTTAAGCACAGATACGCAGTATTTT	CASSPLAGLSTDTQYF